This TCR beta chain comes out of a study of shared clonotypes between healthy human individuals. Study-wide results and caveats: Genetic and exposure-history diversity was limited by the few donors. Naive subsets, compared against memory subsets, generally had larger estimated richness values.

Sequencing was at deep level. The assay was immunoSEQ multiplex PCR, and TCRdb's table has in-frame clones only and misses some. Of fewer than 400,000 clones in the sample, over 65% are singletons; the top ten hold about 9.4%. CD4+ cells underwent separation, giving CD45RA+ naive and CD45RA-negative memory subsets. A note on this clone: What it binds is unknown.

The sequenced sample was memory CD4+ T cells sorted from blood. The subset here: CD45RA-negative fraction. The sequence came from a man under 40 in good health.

Here the CDR3 DNA reads TGTGCCTGGACCGGGATAGCCAAAAACATTCAGTACTTC. Translated, it gives CAWTGIAKNIQYF. The chain has TRBV30 and TRBJ2-4; maybe TRBD2 (5 bases). The CDR3 spans 13 residues. Looked up from germline, CDR1 is GTSNPN and CDR2 is SVGIG (reference sequence). V lost 4 bases to trimming and J lost 0 bases, with 7 bases between them.